This T cell receptor beta chain was sequenced during a study of tissue T cells after allogeneic stem cell transplantation. Study information: CD3+ T cells were flow-sorted when enough cells; otherwise DNA extracted directly.

Study conclusions and caveats: Only a limited share of tissue TCRs appeared in blood or spleen.

Points on this clone: Its antigen is still unknown.

Only in-frame clones appear in the TCRdb table, and some are missing; sequencing was by immunoSEQ multiplex PCR. The data contain about 43,000 clones, approximately 92% of them seen just once; the ten biggest clones take up about 4%. This CDR3 has 19 residues. Per germline, CDR1 LGHNA and CDR2 YSLEER. The germline V and J ends were trimmed by 0 bases and 0 bases, with 21 bases remaining between them. The sample in question was blood, obtained before transplantation. The receptor's source is a woman aged 40 to 75 who later had graft-versus-host disease after an allogeneic stem cell transplant. This sequence joins TRBV4-3 and TRBJ2-7, with a weak D call TRBD1 (6 bases). The CDR3 here is CASSQDYVLGTKSSYEQYF. The CDR3 bases are TGCGCCAGCAGCCAAGATTATGTTCTGGGGACAAAGAGCTCCTACGAGCAGTACTTC.